This T cell receptor (beta chain) was obtained from a study of shared clonotypes between healthy human individuals. With respect to this clone: The antigen is not known. At the DNA level, this CDR3 is encoded by other sequences in the same sample as well.

There are 15 residues in the CDR3. V was shortened by 0 bases and J by 2 bases, with 5 bases between the two germline ends. CDR1 is MNHNY and CDR2 is SVGAGI in the germline V gene (reference sequence). Whole-study findings and limits: Depth was large, yet rarefaction showed that sorted-subset sequencing was incomplete. Limitation of the genetic and exposure-history diversity represented came from the few donors.

The assay was carried out at the deep level. Using immunoSEQ multiplex PCR, the repertoire was profiled, and TCRdb retains in-frame clones only, with some absent. The data contain hundreds of thousands of clones, about three quarters of them seen just once; the ten biggest clones take up more than 1.5%. The clonotype was recovered from a woman in her 30s in good health. The sequenced sample was memory CD4+ T cells sorted from blood. Subset reported: CD45RA-negative fraction. The chain has TRBV6-6 and TRBJ2-6; D is undetermined. CDR3 nucleotides: TGTGCCAGCAGTTACTCGGGTACTGGGGCCAACGTCCTGACTTTC. Amino acids: CASSYSGTGANVLTF.